The text below deals with one T cell receptor (beta chain). What it binds is unknown. These data originate in a study of T cells in Graves' hyperthyroidism and ophthalmopathy. Study conclusions and caveats: Most thyroid clonotypes expanded above 0.001 were also detected in blood.

Germline-derived CDR1 and CDR2 are SQVTM and ANQGSEA. The ends were cut back, 7 bases at V and 1 base at J, with 13 bases in the middle. This CDR3 comprises 13 residues. Amplified TCR beta CDR3 regions derived from RNA transcripts. The HTBI primer set drove a first-round RT-PCR of the TCR CDR3. TCRdb passed the multiplex PCR reads through MiXCR, listing each CDR3 protein once. In the table there are roughly 93,000 distinct CDR3 sequences, about 51% of which are singletons. Patients aged 18 to 65 had newly diagnosed hyperthyroidism that had lasted under 2 months. Uncontrolled infection, other autoimmune disease, pregnancy and lactation each barred patients from inclusion.

This chain joins TRBV29-1 and TRBJ1-1, with D tentatively TRBD1 (5 bases). The receptor was isolated from a woman aged 40 to 50 with Graves' hyperthyroidism. The specimen was blood. The CDR3: CSACRAGNTEAFF. The CDR3 DNA is TGCAGCGCTTGCAGGGCGGGGAACACTGAAGCTTTCTTT.